The source of this TCR beta chain is a study of T cell repertoires in cytomegalovirus infection. Looking at the study overall: Evidence of both CMV infection and a matching HLA type came from public TCR beta signatures.

Comments on this clonotype: Its antigen remains unidentified.

The CDR3 totals 14 residues. Germline CDR1 SGHVS, CDR2 FNYEAQ. V lost 1 base and J lost 4, with 10 bases in between. TCRdb reprocessed the reads via MiXCR and lists one record per CDR3 protein. The table has around 330,000 distinct CDR3 sequences, roughly 17% seen once. General observations from the study: Public TCR beta family frequency separated CMV-and-HLA carriers, including in an independent cohort. Within the response measured ex vivo, HLA-C-restricted CMV-specific TCR beta clonotypes were dominant.

The chain carries TRBV7-6 and TRBJ2-5; D might be TRBD1 (5 bases). The receptor was derived from a human donor in good health (CMV status not recorded). Some clones in this sample may be carry-over from other donors' samples. Material: PBMCs. CDR3 sequence reads: CASSLGAGIETQYF. CDR3 bases: TGTGCCAGCAGCTTAGGGGCAGGGATAGAGACCCAGTACTTC.